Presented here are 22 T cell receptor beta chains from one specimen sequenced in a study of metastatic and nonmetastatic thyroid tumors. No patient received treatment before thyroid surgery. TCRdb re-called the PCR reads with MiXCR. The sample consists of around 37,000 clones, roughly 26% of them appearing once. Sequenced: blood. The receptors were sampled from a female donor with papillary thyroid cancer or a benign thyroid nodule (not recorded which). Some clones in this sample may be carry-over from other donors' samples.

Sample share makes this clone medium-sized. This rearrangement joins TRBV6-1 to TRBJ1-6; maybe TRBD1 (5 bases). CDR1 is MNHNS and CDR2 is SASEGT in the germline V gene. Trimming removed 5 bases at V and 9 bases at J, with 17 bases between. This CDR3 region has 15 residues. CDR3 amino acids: CASSRPRGEGSPLHF. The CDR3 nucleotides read TGTGCCAGCAGTCGCCCGCGGGGGGAGGGTTCACCCCTCCACTTT.

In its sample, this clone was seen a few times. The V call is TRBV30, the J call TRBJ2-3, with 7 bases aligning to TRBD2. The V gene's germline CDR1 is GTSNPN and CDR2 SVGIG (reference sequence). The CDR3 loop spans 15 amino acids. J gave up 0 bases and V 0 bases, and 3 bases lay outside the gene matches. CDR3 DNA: TGTGCCTGGAGTGTACTAGCGAGAAGCACAGATACGCAGTATTTT. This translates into CAWSVLARSTDTQYF.

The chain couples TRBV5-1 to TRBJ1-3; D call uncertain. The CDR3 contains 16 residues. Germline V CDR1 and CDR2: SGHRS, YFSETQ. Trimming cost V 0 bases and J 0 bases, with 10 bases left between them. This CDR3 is CASSLADVSSGNTIYF. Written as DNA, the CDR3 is TGCGCCAGCAGCTTGGCCGACGTGAGCTCTGGAAACACCATATATTTT.

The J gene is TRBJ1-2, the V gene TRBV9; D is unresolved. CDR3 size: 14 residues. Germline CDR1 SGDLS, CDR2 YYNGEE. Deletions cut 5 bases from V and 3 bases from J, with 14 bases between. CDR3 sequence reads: CASSGEGSDYGYTF. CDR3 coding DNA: TGTGCCAGCAGTGGTGAAGGGTCTGACTATGGCTACACCTTC.

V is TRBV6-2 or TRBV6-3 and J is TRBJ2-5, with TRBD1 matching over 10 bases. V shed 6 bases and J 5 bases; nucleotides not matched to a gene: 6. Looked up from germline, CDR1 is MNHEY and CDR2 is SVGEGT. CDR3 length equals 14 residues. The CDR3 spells CASSGTGAQETQYF. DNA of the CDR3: TGTGCCAGCAGCGGGACAGGGGCTCAGGAGACCCAGTACTTC.

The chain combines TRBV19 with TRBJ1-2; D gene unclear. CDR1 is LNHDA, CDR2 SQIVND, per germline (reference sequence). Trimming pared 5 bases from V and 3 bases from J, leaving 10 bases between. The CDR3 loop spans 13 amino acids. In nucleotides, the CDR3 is TGTGCCAGTAGTGGAAATTATGACTATGGCTACACCTTC. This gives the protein CASSGNYDYGYTF.

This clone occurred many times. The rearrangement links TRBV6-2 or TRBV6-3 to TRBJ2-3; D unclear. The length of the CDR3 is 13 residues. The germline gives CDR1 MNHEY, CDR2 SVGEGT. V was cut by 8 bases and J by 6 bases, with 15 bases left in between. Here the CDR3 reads CASGLVPQDTQYF. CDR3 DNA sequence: TGTGCCAGCGGTCTAGTCCCCCAGGATACGCAGTATTTT.

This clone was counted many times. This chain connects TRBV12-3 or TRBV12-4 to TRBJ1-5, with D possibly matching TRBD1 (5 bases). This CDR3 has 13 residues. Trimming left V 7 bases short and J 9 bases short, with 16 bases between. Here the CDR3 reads CASTGDGGRPQHF. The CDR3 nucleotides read TGTGCCAGCACCGGGGACGGTGGTCGGCCCCAGCATTTT.

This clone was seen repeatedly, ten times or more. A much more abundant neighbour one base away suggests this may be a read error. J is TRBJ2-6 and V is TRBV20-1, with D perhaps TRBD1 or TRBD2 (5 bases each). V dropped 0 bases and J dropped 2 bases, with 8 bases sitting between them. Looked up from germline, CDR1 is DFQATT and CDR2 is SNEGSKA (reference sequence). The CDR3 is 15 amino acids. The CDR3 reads CSARDGGTGANVLTF. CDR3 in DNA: TGCAGTGCTAGAGATGGGGGAACTGGGGCCAACGTCCTGACTTTC.

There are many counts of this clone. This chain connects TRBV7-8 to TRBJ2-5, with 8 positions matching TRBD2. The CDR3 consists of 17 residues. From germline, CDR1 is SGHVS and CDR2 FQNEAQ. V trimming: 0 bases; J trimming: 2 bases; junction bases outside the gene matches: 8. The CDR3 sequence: CASSLARGLATQETQYF. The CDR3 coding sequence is TGTGCCAGCAGCTTAGCTCGAGGACTAGCAACTCAAGAGACCCAGTACTTC.

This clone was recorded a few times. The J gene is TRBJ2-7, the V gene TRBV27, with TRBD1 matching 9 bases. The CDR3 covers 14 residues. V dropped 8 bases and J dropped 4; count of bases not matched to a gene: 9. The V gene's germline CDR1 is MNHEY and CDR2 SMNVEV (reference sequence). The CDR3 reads CASLLAGQGYEQYF. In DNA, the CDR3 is TGTGCCAGCCTGTTGGCGGGACAGGGATACGAGCAGTACTTC.

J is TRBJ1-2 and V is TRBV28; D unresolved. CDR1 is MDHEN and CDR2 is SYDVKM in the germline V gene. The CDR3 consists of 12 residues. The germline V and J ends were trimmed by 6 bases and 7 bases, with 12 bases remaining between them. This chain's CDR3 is CASRHGVTGYTF. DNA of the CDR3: TGTGCCAGCAGACACGGGGTCACTGGCTACACCTTC.

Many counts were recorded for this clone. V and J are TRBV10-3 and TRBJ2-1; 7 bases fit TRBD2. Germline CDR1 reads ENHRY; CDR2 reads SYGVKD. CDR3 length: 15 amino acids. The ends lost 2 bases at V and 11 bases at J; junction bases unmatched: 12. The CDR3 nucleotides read TGTGCCATCAGTGAGGAAATAGCGGGCACCCAAAAGCAGTTCTTC. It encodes CAISEEIAGTQKQFF.

The CDR3 region is CASSLASSGREETQYF. CDR3 DNA: TGTGCCAGCAGCTTAGCTTCTAGCGGGAGGGAAGAGACCCAGTACTTC. The chain combines TRBV7-9 with TRBJ2-5, with TRBD2 matching 12 bases. CDR1 and CDR2 from the germline V gene are SEHNR and FQNEAQ (reference sequence). The CDR3 contains 16 residues. V lost 0 bases and J lost 3; bases outside the gene matches: 2.

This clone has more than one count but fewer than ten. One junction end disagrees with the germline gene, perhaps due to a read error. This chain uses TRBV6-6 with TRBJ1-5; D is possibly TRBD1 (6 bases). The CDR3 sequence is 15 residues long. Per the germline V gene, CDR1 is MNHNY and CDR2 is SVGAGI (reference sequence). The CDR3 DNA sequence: TGCGCCAGCAGTTACCCGGCGGACAGAAGTCAGCCCCAGCATTTT. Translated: CASSYPADRSQPQHF.

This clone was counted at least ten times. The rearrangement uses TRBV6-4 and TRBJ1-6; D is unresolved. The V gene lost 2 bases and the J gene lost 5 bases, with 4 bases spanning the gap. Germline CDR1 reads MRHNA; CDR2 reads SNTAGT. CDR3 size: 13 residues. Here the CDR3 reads CASSDRDNSPLHF. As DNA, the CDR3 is TGTGCCAGCAGTGACAGGGATAATTCACCCCTCCACTTT.

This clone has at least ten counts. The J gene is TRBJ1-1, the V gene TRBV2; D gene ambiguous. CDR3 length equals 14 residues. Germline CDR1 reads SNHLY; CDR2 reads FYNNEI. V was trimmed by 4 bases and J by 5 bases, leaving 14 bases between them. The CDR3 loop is CASSGDSRWTEAFF. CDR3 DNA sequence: TGTGCCAGCAGTGGTGACTCTCGATGGACTGAAGCTTTCTTT.

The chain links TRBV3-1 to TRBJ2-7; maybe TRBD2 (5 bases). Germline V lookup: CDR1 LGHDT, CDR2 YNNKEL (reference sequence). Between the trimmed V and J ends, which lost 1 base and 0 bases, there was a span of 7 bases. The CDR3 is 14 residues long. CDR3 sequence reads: CASSQGSGSYEQYF. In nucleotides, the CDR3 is TGTGCCAGCAGCCAAGGAAGCGGCTCCTACGAGCAGTACTTC.

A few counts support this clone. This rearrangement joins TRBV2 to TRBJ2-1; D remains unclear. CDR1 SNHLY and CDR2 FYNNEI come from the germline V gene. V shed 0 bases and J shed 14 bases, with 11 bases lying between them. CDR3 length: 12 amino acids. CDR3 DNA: TGTGCCAGCAGTGAAGCGGGCCCTCGCAAGTTCTTC. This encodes CASSEAGPRKFF.

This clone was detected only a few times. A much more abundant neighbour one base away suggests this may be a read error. For the CDR3, the DNA is TGTGCCGGTAGTGTTAATATTCACCCCCAGCATTTT. Its protein is CAGSVNIHPQHF. The chain combines TRBV19 with TRBJ1-5; no firm D call. Germline values: CDR1 LNHDA, CDR2 SQIVND (reference sequence). This CDR3 is built from 12 residues.

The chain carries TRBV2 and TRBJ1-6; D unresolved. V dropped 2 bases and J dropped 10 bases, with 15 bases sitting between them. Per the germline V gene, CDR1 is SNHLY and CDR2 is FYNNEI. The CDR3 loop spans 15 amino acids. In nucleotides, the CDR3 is TGTGCCAGCAGTGAAACTATGGGTATGGGGTCACCCCTCCACTTT. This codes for CASSETMGMGSPLHF.

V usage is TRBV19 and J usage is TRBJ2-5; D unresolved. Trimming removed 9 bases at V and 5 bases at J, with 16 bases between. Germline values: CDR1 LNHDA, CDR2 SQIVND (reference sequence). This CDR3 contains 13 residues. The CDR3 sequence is CARVGRPGETQYF. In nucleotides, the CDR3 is TGTGCCAGGGTTGGTCGGCCTGGGGAGACCCAGTACTTC.